This T cell receptor beta chain was documented in a study of blood T cell repertoires in COVID-19. Study background: Spain, Italy and the United States supplied samples that represented acute and convalescent COVID-19. Nucleic acid was either cDNA or gDNA, and it came from T cells, B-cell-depleted T cells, or PBMCs.

As processed by the authors: Nucleated cell counts were estimated from reference gene primer amplification. TCRdb's table, derived via immunoSEQ multiplex PCR, lists solely in-frame clones and lacks some. V and J calls and clone size are those listed in that table; D and trimming were worked out from the DNA. This table has roughly 150,000 clones, more than 65% appearing once. This receptor was taken from a woman older than 75 with acute or convalescent COVID-19. The sample was peripheral blood.

Here the CDR3 reads CASSEMGAGTEAFF. As DNA, the CDR3 is TGTGCCAGCAGTGAAATGGGGGCTGGCACTGAAGCTTTCTTT. This rearrangement joins TRBV2 to TRBJ1-1; D is possibly TRBD1 (6 bases). Germline CDR1 SNHLY, CDR2 FYNNEI. V was pared by 2 bases and J by 4 bases, with 11 bases between. The CDR3 has 14 residues.